This T cell receptor (beta chain) appears in the sequencing data of a study of beta chain features in type 1 diabetes. Points from the study as a whole: Fewer junction insertions and more nucleotide deletions appeared in type 1 diabetes patients. There was a moderate but significant shortening of TCRB CDR3s in all four CD4+ subsets of Type 1 diabetes patients. The study found that naive, central memory and Treg TCRB repertoires appeared more similar in patients than in healthy donors.

The authors reverse transcribed all of the isolated RNA, so sequencing captured expressed TCRB transcripts. Data came from immunoSEQ multiplex PCR; TCRdb stores just in-frame clones and leaves some out. The data show 600,000 to 750,000 clones, around an eighth seen once. Comments on this clone: The antigen is undetermined.

Each of the CD4+ naive, central memory, regulatory and stem cell-like memory populations was sorted via CD45RO/CCR7/CD25/CD127/CD95/CD27. Purity above 98% was achieved in all sorted populations. The CDR3 loop spans 15 amino acids. Germline V gene lookup returns CDR1 SGHNT and CDR2 YENEEA. Germline trimming cut 4 bases from V and 4 bases from J; bases unmatched to any gene: 5. This sequence joins TRBV11-3 and TRBJ2-2; TRBD1 aligns across 8 bases. This TCR was recovered from a man aged 25 to 45 with type 1 diabetes. The sequenced material came from naive CD4+ T cells from blood. The CDR3 DNA follows: TGTGCCAGCAGCTCGACAGGGGCGGGCACCGGGGAGCTGTTTTTT. Residues: CASSSTGAGTGELFF.